This T cell receptor (beta chain) was documented in a study of cytomegalovirus exposure and HLA in healthy donors. Primers: 60 Vbeta forward and 13 Jbeta reverse. Assay used: immunoSEQ multiplex PCR; TCRdb lists only in-frame clones, some missing. Listed are about 190,000 clones; about 6.8% falls within the top ten. CDR3 size: 14 residues. V was pared by 8 bases and J by 5 bases, with 6 bases of the junction left unmatched. In germline, CDR1 is MDHEN, CDR2 SYDVKM. This sequence joins TRBV28 and TRBJ2-2; 9 nucleotides match TRBD1. Sequenced material: PBMCs. The receptor's source is a young man in good health and CMV-seronegative. CDR3 coding DNA: TGTGCCAGCCTGGGACAGGGTATAACCGGGGAGCTGTTTTTT. Translation gives CASLGQGITGELFF.